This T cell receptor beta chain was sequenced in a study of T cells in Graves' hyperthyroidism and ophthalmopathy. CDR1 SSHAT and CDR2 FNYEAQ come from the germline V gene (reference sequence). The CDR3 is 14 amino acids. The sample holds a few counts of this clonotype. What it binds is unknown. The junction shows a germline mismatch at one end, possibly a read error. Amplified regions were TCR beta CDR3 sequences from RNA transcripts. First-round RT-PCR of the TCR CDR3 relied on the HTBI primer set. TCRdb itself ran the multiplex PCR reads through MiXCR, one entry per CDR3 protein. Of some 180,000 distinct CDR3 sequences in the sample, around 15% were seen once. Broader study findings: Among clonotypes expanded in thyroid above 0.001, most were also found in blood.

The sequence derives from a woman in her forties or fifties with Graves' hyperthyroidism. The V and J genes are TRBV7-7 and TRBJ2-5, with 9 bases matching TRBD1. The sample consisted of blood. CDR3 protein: CASSPTGGGETQYF. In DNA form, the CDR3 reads TGTGCTAGCAGCCCGACAGGGGGGGGAGAGACCCAGTACTTC.